This TCR beta chain was retrieved from a study of cytomegalovirus exposure and HLA in healthy donors. General study results and limits: Rarity characterized most TCR sequences, yet some public TCRs appeared in many donors.

Germline assignment: CDR1 SGHVS and CDR2 FQNEAQ. The CDR3 sequence is 14 residues long. The ends were cut back, 2 bases at V and 3 bases at J, with 7 bases in the middle. Turning to this clone: The target antigen is unknown.

Sequenced by immunoSEQ multiplex PCR; TCRdb stores in-frame clones only, minus some. Of some 69,000 clones in the sample, about 94% were seen once. Sequenced sample: PBMCs. The origin of this receptor is a man between 18 and 29 years old in good health and CMV-seropositive. The chain joins TRBV7-8 to TRBJ1-4; D is perhaps TRBD1 (5 bases). CDR3 sequence reads: CASSLRTPNEKLFF. The CDR3 DNA follows: TGTGCCAGCAGCTTAAGGACACCTAATGAAAAACTGTTTTTT.